A selection of T cell receptor beta chains follows, all from one sample in a study of cytomegalovirus exposure and HLA in healthy donors. Sequencing used immunoSEQ multiplex PCR; TCRdb keeps in-frame clones, though not all of them. Among 110,000 to 150,000 clones listed, approximately 80% were seen once. The sample comprised PBMCs. These receptors were collected from a male donor in good health and CMV-seronegative. Each CDR3 is given with its conserved first and last residue. D genes are given only for firm matches. Size is omitted from some rows. Given values are once, few, many or a class for expanded clones.

TRBD2	TRBV7-9	few	TRBJ2-6	TGTGCCAGCAGCTCGGGACTAGCGTCCAGCTCTGGGGCCAACGTCCTGACTTTC	CASSSGLASSSGANVLTF
TRBD2	TRBV5-1	NA	TRBJ2-1	TGCGCCAGCAGCACGGGACTAGCCCCCCATGAGCAGTTCTTC	CASSTGLAPHEQFF
TRBD1	TRBV11-2	NA	TRBJ1-2	TGTGCCAGCAGCTTAGGTAGGGACAGAGCTAACTATGGCTACACCTTC	CASSLGRDRANYGYTF
NA	TRBV11-2	NA	TRBJ2-1	TGTGCCAGCAGCTTTGGGGGGGGCTCCGGCAATGAGCAGTTCTTC	CASSFGGGSGNEQFF
NA	TRBV5-1	NA	TRBJ1-2	TGCGCCAGCAGCTTGGTACCAGGGGACCGTGGCTACACCTTC	CASSLVPGDRGYTF
NA	TRBV2	NA	TRBJ1-1	TGTGCCAGCAGTCAGGCCTCTCCTGAAGCTTTCTTT	CASSQASPEAFF
TRBD1	TRBV11-2	NA	TRBJ2-7	TGTGCCAGCAGCCTGGTCCCAGGGGGCGGGTACGAGCAGTACTTC	CASSLVPGGGYEQYF
NA	TRBV27	NA	TRBJ1-1	TGTGCCAGCAGTACCTACGGGAACACTGAAGCTTTCTTT	CASSTYGNTEAFF
TRBD1	TRBV15	NA	TRBJ2-7	TGTGCCACCAGCAGAGGGGGACAGGTATCCTACGAGCAGTACTTC	CATSRGGQVSYEQYF
TRBD2	TRBV7-2	few	TRBJ2-5	TGTGCCAGCAGCTTAGAGCCCCCGGGACTAGCGGGAAAAGAGACCCAGTACTTC	CASSLEPPGLAGKETQYF
NA	TRBV19	NA	TRBJ2-3	TGTGCCAGTACCCCCCCTCTAGGCGGTGATACGCAGTATTTT	CASTPPLGGDTQYF
TRBD1	TRBV11-2	few	TRBJ2-7	TGTGCCAGCAGCTTAGAGCCGGGACAGGGGGCCGAGCAGTACTTC	CASSLEPGQGAEQYF
NA	TRBV20-1	once	TRBJ2-7	TGCAGTGCTAGTCAGGGCGAGCAGTACTTC	CSASQGEQYF
NA	TRBV21-1	NA	TRBJ2-6	TGTGCCAGCAGAACTACCGGTGGGGCCAACGTCCTGACTTTC	CASRTTGGANVLTF
TRBD2	TRBV30	NA	TRBJ2-1	TGTGCCTGGAGTGCTCTGAGCGGGAGATCTTTTCAAAATGAGCAGTTCTTC	CAWSALSGRSFQNEQFF
NA	TRBV6-1	NA	TRBJ1-1	TGTGCCAGCAGTGTTTTACAGGTGGGCACTGAAGCTTTCTTT	CASSVLQVGTEAFF
TRBD1	TRBV27	NA	TRBJ2-1	TGTGCCAGCAGTTTTACCCCAGGGGGCAGCTCCTACAATGAGCAGTTCTTC	CASSFTPGGSSYNEQFF
TRBD2	TRBV5-4	NA	TRBJ2-7	TGTGCCAGCAGCCCGGGGAGGGTAAGGTTTTACGAGCAGTACTTC	CASSPGRVRFYEQYF
TRBD2	TRBV6-1	NA	TRBJ2-3	TGTGCCAGCAGTGAAGGGAGGACTAGCGGGACAGATACGCAGTATTTT	CASSEGRTSGTDTQYF
NA	TRBV6-1	NA	TRBJ1-6	TGTGCCAGCAGTGAGGAAGGGGATAGTTCACCCCTCCACTTT	CASSEEGDSSPLHF
NA	TRBV19	NA	TRBJ1-3	TGTGCCAGCCGACAGAACTCTGGAAACACCATATATTTT	CASRQNSGNTIYF
NA	TRBV2	NA	TRBJ1-1	TGTGCCAGCACCACGGCGTGGGGCATGAACACTGAAGCTTTCTTT	CASTTAWGMNTEAFF
TRBD2	TRBV2	NA	TRBJ2-6	TGTGCCAGCAGTAGGGAGGGCCTTTCTAGATCTGGGGCCAACGTCCTGACTTTC	CASSREGLSRSGANVLTF
TRBD1	TRBV2	NA	TRBJ2-7	TGTGCCACGACCCGGGACAGGGGGTACTACGAGCAGTACTTC	CATTRDRGYYEQYF
NA	TRBV6-1	NA	TRBJ2-7	TGTGCCAGCAGAACAGTGCCCTCGGACGAGCAGTACTTC	CASRTVPSDEQYF
TRBD2	TRBV4-1	NA	TRBJ2-3	TGCGCCAGCAGAGGCGCAGCGGGGGGAGTATACACAGATACGCAGTATTTT	CASRGAAGGVYTDTQYF
TRBD1	TRBV10-1	NA	TRBJ2-5	TGCGCCAGCAGTGCTAAGACAGGGTTGGGAGCGACCCAGTACTTC	CASSAKTGLGATQYF
TRBD1	TRBV11-3	NA	TRBJ2-3	TGTGCCAGCAGCTTCCGACAGGGGTGGGATACGCAGTATTTT	CASSFRQGWDTQYF
NA	TRBV7-6	once	TRBJ2-7	TGTGCCAGCAGCCCGCGGGACGGGAAAACCTACGAGCAGTACTTC	CASSPRDGKTYEQYF
TRBD1	TRBV29-1	few	TRBJ2-2	TGCAGCGGGGGACAGGGTAGAGGCGGGGAGCTGTTTTTT	CSGGQGRGGELFF
NA	TRBV20-1	NA	TRBJ1-1	TGCAGTGCTTCCATGAACACTGAAGCTTTCTTT	CSASMNTEAFF
NA	TRBV30	NA	TRBJ1-1	TGTGCCTGGAGCCCTATCAGGGGAAACACTGAAGCTTTCTTT	CAWSPIRGNTEAFF
TRBD2	TRBV9	NA	TRBJ2-5	TGTGCCAGCAGCGTTGGGGGGAGGGAAGAGACCCAGTACTTC	CASSVGGREETQYF
NA	TRBV18	NA	TRBJ2-2	TGTGCCAGCTCACCCCGGGACACAACTACCGGGGAGCTGTTTTTT	CASSPRDTTTGELFF
TRBD1	TRBV6-4	NA	TRBJ1-2	TGTGCCAGCAGTGACCGGACAGGGGGTGGCTACACCTTC	CASSDRTGGGYTF
TRBD2	TRBV19	NA	TRBJ2-1	TGTGCCAGTAGTCCCGGACTAGCGGGCTCTATTGAGCAGTTCTTC	CASSPGLAGSIEQFF
NA	TRBV21-1	NA	TRBJ1-4	TGTGCCACGGACAGGCGGCGGTATGAAAAACTGTTTTTT	CATDRRRYEKLFF
TRBD2	TRBV27	once	TRBJ2-2	TGTGCCAGCAGTTTGGCGCTAGCGGGAACCACCGGGGAGCTGTTTTTT	CASSLALAGTTGELFF
NA	TRBV7-9	NA	TRBJ2-7	TGTGCCAGCAGCCCCGGGGTAGCACAATACGAGCAGTACTTC	CASSPGVAQYEQYF
NA	TRBV28	NA	TRBJ1-2	TGTGCCAGCAGTTTAGCGCCCTATGGCTACACCTTC	CASSLAPYGYTF
TRBD2	TRBV6-5	NA	TRBJ2-5	TGTGCCAGCAGTTACTCGGGGACTAGCGGGAAAGAGACCCAGTACTTC	CASSYSGTSGKETQYF
NA	TRBV6-4	NA	TRBJ2-2	TGTGCCAGCAGTCCCGCCCCCGGCGGGGAGCTGTTTTTT	CASSPAPGGELFF
NA	TRBV5-1	NA	TRBJ1-2	TGCGCCAGCAGCTTGGGTGAATTGAGGCGGTCGGATGGCTACACCTTC	CASSLGELRRSDGYTF
NA	TRBV15	NA	TRBJ1-1	TGTGCCACCAGCCGACCGGGGGAGGCGAACACTGAAGCTTTCTTT	CATSRPGEANTEAFF
TRBD1	TRBV5-1	NA	TRBJ2-2	TGCGCCAGCAGCGCCGGACAGGCGGGCACCGGGGAGCTGTTTTTT	CASSAGQAGTGELFF
NA	TRBV5-1	NA	TRBJ2-5	TGCGCCAGCAGGAGGGCACTCCAAGAGACCCAGTACTTC	CASRRALQETQYF
NA	TRBV4-1	NA	TRBJ1-1	TGCGCCAGCAGCCGTGGCGGGATGGACACTGAAGCTTTCTTT	CASSRGGMDTEAFF
TRBD1	TRBV9	NA	TRBJ2-3	TGTGCCAGCAGCCCTGGGGACAGGGGTGGGGTCCGGGATACGCAGTATTTT	CASSPGDRGGVRDTQYF
TRBD2	TRBV7-9	NA	TRBJ2-7	TGTGCCAGCAGCTTAAAGGGACTAGCGGGGTTCGAGCAGTACTTC	CASSLKGLAGFEQYF
NA	TRBV27	NA	TRBJ2-4	TGTGCCAGCAGTCCAAGACAGTCCAAAAACATTCAGTACTTC	CASSPRQSKNIQYF
NA	TRBV2	once	TRBJ2-2	TGTGCCAGCAATGGACTCTTCGCGAACACCGGGGAGCTGTTTTTT	CASNGLFANTGELFF
NA	TRBV7-2	NA	TRBJ2-5	TGTGCCAGCAGCTTAGTAAAGACCCAGTACTTC	CASSLVKTQYF